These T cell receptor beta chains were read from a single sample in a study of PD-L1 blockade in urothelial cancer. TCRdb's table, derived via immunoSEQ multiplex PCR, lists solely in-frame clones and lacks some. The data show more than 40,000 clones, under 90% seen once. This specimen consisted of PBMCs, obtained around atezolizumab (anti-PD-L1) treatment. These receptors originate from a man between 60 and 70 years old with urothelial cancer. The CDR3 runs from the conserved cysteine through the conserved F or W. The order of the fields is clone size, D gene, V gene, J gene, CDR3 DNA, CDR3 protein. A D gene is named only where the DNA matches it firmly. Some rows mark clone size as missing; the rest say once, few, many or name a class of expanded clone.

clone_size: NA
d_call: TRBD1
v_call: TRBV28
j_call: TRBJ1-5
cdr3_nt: TGTGCCAGCAGCCGACGGCAGGGGGCCGATCAGCCCCAGCATTTT
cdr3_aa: CASSRRQGADQPQHF

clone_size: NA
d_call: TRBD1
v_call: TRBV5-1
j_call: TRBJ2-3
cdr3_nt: TGCGCCAGCAGCCCTGGACAGGGCACAGATACGCAGTATTTT
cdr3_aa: CASSPGQGTDTQYF

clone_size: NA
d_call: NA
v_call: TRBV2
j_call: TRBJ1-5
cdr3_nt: TGTGCCAGCACCCGGACACTTAGCAATCAGCCCCAGCATTTT
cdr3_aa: CASTRTLSNQPQHF

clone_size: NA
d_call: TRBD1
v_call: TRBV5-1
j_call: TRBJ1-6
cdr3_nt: TGCGCCAGCAGCTTCACAGGGGCAGGGGTCGATGGTTCACCCCTCCACTTT
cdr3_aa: CASSFTGAGVDGSPLHF

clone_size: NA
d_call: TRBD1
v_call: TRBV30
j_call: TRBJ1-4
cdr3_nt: TGTGCCTGGAGTGTATCAAACGACTGGACAGGGGAGGGGGCAACTAATGAAAAACTGTTTTTT
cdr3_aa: CAWSVSNDWTGEGATNEKLFF

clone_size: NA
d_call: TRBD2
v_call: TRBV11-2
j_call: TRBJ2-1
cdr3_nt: TGTGCCAGCAGCTTAGGGTTGGTGGGACTAGCTCACAATGAGCAGTTCTTC
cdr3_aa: CASSLGLVGLAHNEQFF

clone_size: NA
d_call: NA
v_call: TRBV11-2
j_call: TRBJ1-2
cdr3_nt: TGTGCCAGCAGCTCGGGGTACCATGGCTACACCTTC
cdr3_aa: CASSSGYHGYTF

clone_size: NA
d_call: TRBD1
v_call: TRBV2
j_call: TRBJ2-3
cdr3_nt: TGTGCCAGCAGCCCGACAGGGCCAGATACGCAGTATTTT
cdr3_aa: CASSPTGPDTQYF

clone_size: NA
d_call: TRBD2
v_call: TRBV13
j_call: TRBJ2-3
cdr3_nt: TGTGCCAGCAGCCCAACGGCCCTAGCGGGGGACACGCAGTATTTT
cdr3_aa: CASSPTALAGDTQYF

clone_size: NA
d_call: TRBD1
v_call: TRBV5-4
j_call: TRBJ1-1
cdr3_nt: TGTGCCAGCAGCTTGAAAACAGGGGTTACTGAAGCTTTCTTT
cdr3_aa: CASSLKTGVTEAFF

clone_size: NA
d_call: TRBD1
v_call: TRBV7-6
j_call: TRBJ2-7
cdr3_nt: TGTGCCAGCAGCCCCGGGACAGGGCAAACCTACGAGCAGTACTTC
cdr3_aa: CASSPGTGQTYEQYF

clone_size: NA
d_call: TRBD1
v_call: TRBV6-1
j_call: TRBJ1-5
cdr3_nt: TGTGCCAGCAGTGCCCGGACAGGGATCAGTCAGCCCCAGCATTTT
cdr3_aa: CASSARTGISQPQHF

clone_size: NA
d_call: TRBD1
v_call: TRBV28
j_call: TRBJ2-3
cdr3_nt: TGTGCCAGCAGTCCCGGGACAGGGGTAGGAGATACGCAGTATTTT
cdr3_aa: CASSPGTGVGDTQYF

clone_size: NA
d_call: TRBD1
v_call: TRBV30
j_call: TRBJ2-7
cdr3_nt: TGTGCCTGGAGTGTTGGGGGGACAGGGGGTAGCTCCTACGAGCAGTACTTC
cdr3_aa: CAWSVGGTGGSSYEQYF

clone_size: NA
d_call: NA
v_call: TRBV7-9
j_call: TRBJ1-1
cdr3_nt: TGTGCCAGCAGCTTAGCGGGACATCTGACTGAAGCTTTCTTT
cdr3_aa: CASSLAGHLTEAFF

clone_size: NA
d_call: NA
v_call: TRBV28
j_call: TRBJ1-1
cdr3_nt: TGTGCCGCCTTCCGGGACGGGGGGGGATCAGCTTTCTTT
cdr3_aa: CAAFRDGGGSAFF

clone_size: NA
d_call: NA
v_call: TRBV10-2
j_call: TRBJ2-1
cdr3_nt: TGCGCCAGCAGCGCGGTTGCAGGGCTTACGACACGGTTCTACAATGAGCAGTTCTTC
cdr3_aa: CASSAVAGLTTRFYNEQFF

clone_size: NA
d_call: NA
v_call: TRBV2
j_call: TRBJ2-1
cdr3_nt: TGTGCCCCCTTCGGCTACAATGAGCAGTTCTTC
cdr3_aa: CAPFGYNEQFF

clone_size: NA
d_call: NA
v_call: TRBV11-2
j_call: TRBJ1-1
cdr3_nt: TGTGCCAGCAGAATACAGGGATTGAACACTGAAGCTTTCTTT
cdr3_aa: CASRIQGLNTEAFF

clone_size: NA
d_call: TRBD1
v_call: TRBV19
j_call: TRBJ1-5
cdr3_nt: TGTGCCAGTAGTGTGGGGACAGGGGCGAATCAGCCCCAGCATTTT
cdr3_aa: CASSVGTGANQPQHF

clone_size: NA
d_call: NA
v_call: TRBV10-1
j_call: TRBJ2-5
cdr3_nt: TGCGCCAGCAGTGAGTCTTGGGGAGGCCAAGAGACCCAGTACTTC
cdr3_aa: CASSESWGGQETQYF

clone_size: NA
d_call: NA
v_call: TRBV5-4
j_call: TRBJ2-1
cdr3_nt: TGTGCCAGCAGGGGGAGGCAGGGGGGCGAGAATGAGCAGTTCTTC
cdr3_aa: CASRGRQGGENEQFF

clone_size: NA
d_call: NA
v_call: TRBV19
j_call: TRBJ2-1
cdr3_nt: TGTGCCAGTAGTATGGGCGTCGGGGTACCCTACAATGAGCAGTTCTTC
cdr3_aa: CASSMGVGVPYNEQFF

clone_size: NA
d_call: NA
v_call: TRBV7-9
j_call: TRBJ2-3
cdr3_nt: TGTGCCAGCAGCTTATGGCAGGGCACAGATACGCAGTATTTT
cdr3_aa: CASSLWQGTDTQYF

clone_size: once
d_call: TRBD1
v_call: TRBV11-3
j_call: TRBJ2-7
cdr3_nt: TGTGCCAGCAGCGCACCCGGGACAGTCAACTACGAGCAGTACTTC
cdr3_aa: CASSAPGTVNYEQYF

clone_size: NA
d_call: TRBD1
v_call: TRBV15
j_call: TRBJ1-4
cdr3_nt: TGTGCCACCAGCCACGACAGGGGGCCCTCCCTAATTGAAAAACTGTTTTTT
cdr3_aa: CATSHDRGPSLIEKLFF

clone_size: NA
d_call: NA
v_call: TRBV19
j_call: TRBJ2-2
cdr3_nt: TGTGCCAGTAGTTTCCAAATAGACACCGGGGAGCTGTTTTTT
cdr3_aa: CASSFQIDTGELFF

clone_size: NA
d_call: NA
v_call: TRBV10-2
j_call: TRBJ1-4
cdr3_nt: TGCGCCAGCAGTGAGTGGTTACTGTCTAATGAAAAACTGTTTTTT
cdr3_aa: CASSEWLLSNEKLFF

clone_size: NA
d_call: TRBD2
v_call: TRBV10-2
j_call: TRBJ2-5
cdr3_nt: TGCGCCAGCCAGCGGGGGGGAGAGACCCAGTACTTC
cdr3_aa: CASQRGGETQYF

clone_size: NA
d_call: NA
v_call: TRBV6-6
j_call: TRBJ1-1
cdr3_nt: TGTGCCAGCAGTCTAGTGAACACTGAAGCTTTCTTT
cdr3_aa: CASSLVNTEAFF

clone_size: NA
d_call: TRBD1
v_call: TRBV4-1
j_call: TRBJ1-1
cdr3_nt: TGCGCCAGCAGCCAAGTTGGGACAGCTGAAGCTTTCTTT
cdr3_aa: CASSQVGTAEAFF

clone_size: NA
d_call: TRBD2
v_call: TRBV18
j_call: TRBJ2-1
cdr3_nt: TGTGCCAGCTCACCACCAGGACTAGCGGGGGGGTTTCATGAGCAGTTCTTC
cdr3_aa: CASSPPGLAGGFHEQFF

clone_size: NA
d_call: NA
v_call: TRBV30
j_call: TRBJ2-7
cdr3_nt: TGTGCCTGGAGTGGGGACATGCCCTACGAGCAGTACTTC
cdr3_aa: CAWSGDMPYEQYF

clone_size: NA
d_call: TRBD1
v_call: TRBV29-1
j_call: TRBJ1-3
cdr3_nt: TGCAGCGTGAGGCCAGGGGGTGGAAACACCATATATTTT
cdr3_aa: CSVRPGGGNTIYF

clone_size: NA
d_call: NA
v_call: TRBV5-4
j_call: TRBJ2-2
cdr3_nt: TGTGCCAGCAGCCGAGACAGAATTAGAACCGGGGAGCTGTTTTTT
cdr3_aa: CASSRDRIRTGELFF

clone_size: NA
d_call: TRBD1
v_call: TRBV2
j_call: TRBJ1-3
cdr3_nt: TGTGCCAGCAGTGGGGGACAGCTTTCTGGAAACACCATATATTTT
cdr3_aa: CASSGGQLSGNTIYF

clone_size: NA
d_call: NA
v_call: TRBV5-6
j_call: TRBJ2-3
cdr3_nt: TGTGCCAGCAGTTCCGCAGGGTCGAGGAGCACAGATACGCAGTATTTT
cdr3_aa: CASSSAGSRSTDTQYF

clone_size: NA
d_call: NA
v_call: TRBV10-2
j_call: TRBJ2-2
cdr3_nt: TGCGCCAGCACCCCCCCGGGGAACACCGGGGAGCTGTTTTTT
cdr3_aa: CASTPPGNTGELFF

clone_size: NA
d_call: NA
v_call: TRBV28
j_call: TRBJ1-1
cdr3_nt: TGTGCCGCGGAGGACGAAACTGAAGCTTTCTTT
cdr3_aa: CAAEDETEAFF

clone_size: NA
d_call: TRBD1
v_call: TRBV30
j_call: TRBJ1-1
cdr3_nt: TGTGCCCCAGGGGTCAGGGGGTGGGGGGTCACTGAAGCTTTCTTT
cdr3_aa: CAPGVRGWGVTEAFF

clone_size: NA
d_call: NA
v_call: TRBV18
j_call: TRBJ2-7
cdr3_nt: TGTGCCAGCTCACCACCTATAGCGCCTTACGAGCAGTACTTC
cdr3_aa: CASSPPIAPYEQYF

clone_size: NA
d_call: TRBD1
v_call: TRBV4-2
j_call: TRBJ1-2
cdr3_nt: TGTGCCAGCAGCCAAGGACAGGGCCATGGCTACACCTTC
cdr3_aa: CASSQGQGHGYTF

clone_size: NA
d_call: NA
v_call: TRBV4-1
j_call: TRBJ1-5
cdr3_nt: TGCGCCAGCAGCCCCGTTGGCAATCAGCCCCAGCATTTT
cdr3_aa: CASSPVGNQPQHF

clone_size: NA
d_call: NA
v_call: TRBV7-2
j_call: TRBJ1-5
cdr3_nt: TGTGCCAGCACCACGACAGGATTAAGCAATCAGCCCCAGCATTTT
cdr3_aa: CASTTTGLSNQPQHF

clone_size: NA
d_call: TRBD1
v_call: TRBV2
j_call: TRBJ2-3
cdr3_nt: TGTGCCAGCAGTCAGACAGGGCCAGATACGCAGTATTTT
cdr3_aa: CASSQTGPDTQYF

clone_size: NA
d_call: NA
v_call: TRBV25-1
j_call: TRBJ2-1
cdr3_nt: TGTGCCAGCAGTGAATATCAAGGGGAGGGGGCCTACAATGAGCAGTTCTTC
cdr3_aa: CASSEYQGEGAYNEQFF

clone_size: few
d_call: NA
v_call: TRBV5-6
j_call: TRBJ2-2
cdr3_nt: TGTGCCAGCAGCCCCCTGGACAGGAACACCGGGGAGCTGTTTTTT
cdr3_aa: CASSPLDRNTGELFF

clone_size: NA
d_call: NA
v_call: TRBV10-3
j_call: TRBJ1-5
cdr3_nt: TGTGCCATCAGTGAGGGAACAGGGCTCAGGGTGAATCAGCCCCAGCATTTT
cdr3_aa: CAISEGTGLRVNQPQHF

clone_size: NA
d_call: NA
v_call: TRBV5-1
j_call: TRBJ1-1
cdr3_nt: TGCGCCAGCAGCTTGGACAGGGAGAACACTGAAGCTTTCTTT
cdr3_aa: CASSLDRENTEAFF

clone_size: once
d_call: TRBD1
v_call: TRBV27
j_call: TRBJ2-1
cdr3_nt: TGTGCCAGCCGGGACAGGGGGATCAATGAGCAGTTCTTC
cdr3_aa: CASRDRGINEQFF

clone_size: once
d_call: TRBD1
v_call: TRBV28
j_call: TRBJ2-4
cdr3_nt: TGTGCCAGCAGAAGACAGGGGGCCAAAAACATTCAGTACTTC
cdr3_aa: CASRRQGAKNIQYF

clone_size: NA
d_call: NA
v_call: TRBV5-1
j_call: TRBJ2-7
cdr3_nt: TGCGCCAGCAGCTTGGAGGGCGGGCGGGCGTACGAGCAGTACTTC
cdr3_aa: CASSLEGGRAYEQYF

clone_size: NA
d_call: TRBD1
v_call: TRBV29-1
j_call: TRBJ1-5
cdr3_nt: TGCAGCGTTGGGGACAGCACTTATAGCAATCAGCCCCAGCATTTT
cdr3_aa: CSVGDSTYSNQPQHF

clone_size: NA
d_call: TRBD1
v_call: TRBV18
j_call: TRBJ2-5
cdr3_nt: TGTGCCAGCTCACCCCGGGACAGGGCGGGACAAGAGACCCAGTACTTC
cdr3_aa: CASSPRDRAGQETQYF

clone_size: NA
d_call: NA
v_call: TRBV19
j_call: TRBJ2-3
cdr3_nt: TGTGCCAGTACTGGCATTGATACGCAGTATTTT
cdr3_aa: CASTGIDTQYF

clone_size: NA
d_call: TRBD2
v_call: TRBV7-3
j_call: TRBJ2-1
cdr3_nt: TGTGCCAGCAGCTTAATCGCGGGGGGCCGGAATGAGCAGTTCTTC
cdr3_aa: CASSLIAGGRNEQFF

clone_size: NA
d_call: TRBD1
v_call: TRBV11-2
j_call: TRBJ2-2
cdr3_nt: TGTGCCAGCAGCTTCAGACAGGGTACGAACACCGGGGAGCTGTTTTTT
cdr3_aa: CASSFRQGTNTGELFF

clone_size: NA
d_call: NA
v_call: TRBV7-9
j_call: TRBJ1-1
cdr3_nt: TGTGCCAGCAGCTTTGATTTCCGGGGTGGTGAAGCTTTCTTT
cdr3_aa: CASSFDFRGGEAFF

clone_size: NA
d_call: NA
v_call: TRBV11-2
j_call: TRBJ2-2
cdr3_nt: TGTGCCAGCAGCCCGCGGAGAATCTCCGGGGAGCTGTTTTTT
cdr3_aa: CASSPRRISGELFF